In this sample, the clone carrying this T cell receptor beta chain turned up a few times. The sample belongs to a study of cytomegalovirus exposure and HLA in healthy donors. Researchers ran the PCR with 60 Vbeta and 13 Jbeta primers. Profiling relied on immunoSEQ multiplex PCR, and the TCRdb table lists in-frame clones only, not all of them. The sample includes some 120,000 clones, about 9.4% of them seen just once. V was clipped by 8 bases and J by 6 bases; unmatched bases: 5. CDR1 is MGHDK, CDR2 SYGVNS, per germline. This CDR3 is built from 14 residues. This clonotype was obtained from a middle-aged woman in good health and CMV-seropositive. The specimen was PBMCs. This rearrangement joins TRBV25-1 to TRBJ1-6, with 9 positions matching TRBD1. The CDR3 nucleotides are TGTGCCAGCTCCCCGGACAGGGGTAATTCACCCCTCCACTTT. It yields the protein CASSPDRGNSPLHF.